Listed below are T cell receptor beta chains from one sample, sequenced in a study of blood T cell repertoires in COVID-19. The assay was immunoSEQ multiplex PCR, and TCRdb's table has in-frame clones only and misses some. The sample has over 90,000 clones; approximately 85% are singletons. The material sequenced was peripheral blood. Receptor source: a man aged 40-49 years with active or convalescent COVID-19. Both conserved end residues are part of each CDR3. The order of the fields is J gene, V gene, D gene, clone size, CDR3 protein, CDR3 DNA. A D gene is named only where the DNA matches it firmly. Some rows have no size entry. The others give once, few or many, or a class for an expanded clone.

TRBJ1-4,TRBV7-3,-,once,CASSLRRGEKLFF,TGTGCCAGCAGCTTAAGGCGGGGAGAAAAACTGTTTTTT
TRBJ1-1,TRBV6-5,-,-,CASLAREVAEAFF,TGTGCCAGCCTAGCAAGGGAAGTGGCTGAAGCTTTCTTT
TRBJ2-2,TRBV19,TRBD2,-,CASSAQRGSNTGELFF,TGTGCCAGTAGTGCCCAGCGGGGGTCGAACACCGGGGAGCTGTTTTTT
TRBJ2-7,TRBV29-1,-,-,CSVRGYYEQYF,TGCAGCGTTAGAGGGTACTACGAGCAGTACTTC
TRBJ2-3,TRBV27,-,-,CASSFGMRGRDTQYF,TGTGCCAGCAGTTTCGGGATGCGGGGGCGCGATACGCAGTATTTT
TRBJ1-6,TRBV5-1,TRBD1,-,CASSPEGQQSSYNSPLHF,TGCGCCAGCAGCCCGGAGGGACAGCAGAGCTCCTATAATTCACCCCTCCACTTT
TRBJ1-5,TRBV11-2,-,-,CASSANFNQPQHF,TGTGCCAGCAGCGCCAACTTTAATCAGCCCCAGCATTTT
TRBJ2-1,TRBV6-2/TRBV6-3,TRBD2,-,CASSPPRSWAGGSYNEQFF,TGTGCCAGCAGTCCACCTCGAAGCTGGGCGGGGGGCTCCTACAATGAGCAGTTCTTC
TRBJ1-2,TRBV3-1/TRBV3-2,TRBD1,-,CASSQGGQAKGYTF,TGTGCCAGCAGCCAAGGGGGACAGGCCAAGGGCTACACCTTC
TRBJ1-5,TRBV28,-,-,CASSRGNQPQHF,TGTGCCAGCAGTCGGGGGAATCAGCCCCAGCATTTT
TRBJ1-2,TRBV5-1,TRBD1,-,CASSQQGTSNYGYTF,TGCGCCAGCAGCCAACAGGGGACGTCGAACTATGGCTACACCTTC
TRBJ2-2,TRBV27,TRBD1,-,CASKARDRYTGELFF,TGTGCCAGCAAGGCGAGGGACAGGTATACCGGGGAGCTGTTTTTT
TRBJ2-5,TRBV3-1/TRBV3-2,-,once,CASGPLQETQYF,TGTGCCAGCGGGCCTCTCCAAGAGACCCAGTACTTC
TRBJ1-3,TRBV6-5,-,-,CASSFLNTIYF,TGTGCCAGCAGTTTCCTGAACACCATATATTTT
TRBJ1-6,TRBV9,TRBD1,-,CASSGTGVWNSPLHF,TGTGCCAGCAGCGGAACAGGGGTATGGAATTCACCCCTCCACTTT
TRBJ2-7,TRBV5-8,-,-,CASRGGGSYEQYF,TGTGCCAGCAGGGGGGGTGGCAGCTACGAGCAGTACTTC
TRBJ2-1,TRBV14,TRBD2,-,CASRGASGKSSYNEQFF,TGTGCCAGCCGAGGGGCTAGCGGCAAAAGCTCCTACAATGAGCAGTTCTTC
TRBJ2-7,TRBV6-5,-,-,CASSKPPGNYEQYF,TGTGCCAGCAGTAAACCCCCGGGTAACTACGAGCAGTACTTC
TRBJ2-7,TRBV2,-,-,CASSEESVGNHEQYF,TGTGCCAGCAGTGAAGAATCTGTGGGCAACCACGAGCAGTACTTC
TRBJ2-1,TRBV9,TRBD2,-,CASSPRGSGGYNEQFF,TGTGCCAGCAGCCCTAGAGGTAGCGGGGGGTACAATGAGCAGTTCTTC
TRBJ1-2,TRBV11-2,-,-,CASSLERQVINYGYTF,TGTGCCAGCAGCTTAGAACGACAGGTGATAAACTATGGCTACACCTTC
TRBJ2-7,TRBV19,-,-,CASSIGGGPYPVYEQYF,TGTGCCAGTAGTATAGGTGGAGGACCTTACCCCGTCTACGAGCAGTACTTC
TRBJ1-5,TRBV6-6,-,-,CASSYETGPYQPQHF,TGTGCCAGCAGTTACGAGACAGGTCCGTATCAGCCCCAGCATTTT
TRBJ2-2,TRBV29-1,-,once,CSVNGNTGELFF,TGCAGCGTTAACGGGAACACCGGGGAGCTGTTTTTT
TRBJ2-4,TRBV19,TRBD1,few,CASSMGQGVNIQYF,TGTGCCAGTAGTATGGGCCAGGGGGTGAACATTCAGTACTTC
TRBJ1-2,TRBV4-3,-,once,CASSQEGGYGYTF,TGCGCCAGCAGCCAAGAAGGAGGCTATGGCTACACCTTC